The T cell receptor (beta chain) described here comes from a study of response to subunit inactivated influenza vaccine. Findings and caveats of the study: Each seasonal influenza vaccination, the authors suggested, recruits few new T cells.

Concerning this clonotype itself: What it recognizes is unknown.

Each CDR3 protein is one row after TCRdb ran MiXCR on the RT-PCR reads. The table records about 170,000 distinct CDR3 sequences, approximately 12% of them present only once. Germline CDR1 SGHAT, CDR2 FQNNGV. Trimming took off 2 bases at V and 1 base at J, with 23 bases between the two ends. CDR3 length: 20 amino acids. The sample was also reused in another study, on T cells expressing NK-cell markers. This second report adds: Beta-chain TCR cDNA was generated via 5'RACE template switching with UMIs. Among the eight sequenced donors, seven tested HCMV-seropositive and one tested seronegative.

This sequence originates from a man aged 50-60 years who received an inactivated influenza vaccine. The V call is TRBV11-2, the J call TRBJ2-2, with a tentative D call TRBD1 (6 bases). The specimen comprised CD8+ T cells sorted from PBMCs, sampled 11 to 12 days after vaccination. CDR3 amino acids: CASSLFGSPGEGVNTGELFF. As DNA, the CDR3 is TGTGCCAGCAGCTTATTCGGTTCCCCAGGGGAAGGGGTGAACACCGGGGAGCTGTTTTTT.